This T cell receptor (beta chain) comes out of a study of cytomegalovirus exposure and HLA in healthy donors. The length of the CDR3 is 16 residues. Trimming removed 3 bases from V and 1 base from J; junction bases left unmatched: 6. Germline loops: CDR1 SGHAT, CDR2 FQDESV (reference sequence). Data came from immunoSEQ multiplex PCR; TCRdb stores just in-frame clones and leaves some out. The sample yields roughly 56,000 clones, just over 90% seen once. Separation from the roughly 700-subject first cohort characterized the roughly 120-subject validation cohort, to which the donors belonged. In this sample, this clone turned up a few times. The antigen is unknown. General study results and limits: Among TCR sequences, most were rare, though some public TCRs appeared in many donors. Cytomegalovirus-associated TCR beta chains were listed, numbering under 200. Later, an analysis found that TCR clusters from the first cohort tended to co-occur in the roughly 120 validation repertoires.

The rearrangement uses TRBV11-1 and TRBJ2-3, with 8 bases fitting TRBD1. The sequenced sample was PBMCs. The sequence derives from a woman between 18 and 29 years old in good health and CMV-seropositive. CDR3 sequence reads: CASSLEDRDGTDTQYF. CDR3 nucleotides: TGTGCCAGCAGCTTGGAGGACAGGGACGGCACAGATACGCAGTATTTT.